What follows are 22 T cell receptor beta chains derived from one specimen sequenced in a study of OX40 agonist ivuxolimab in advanced cancers. Clones were read by immunoSEQ multiplex PCR, and TCRdb kept only the in-frame ones, dropping some. The table shows tens of thousands of clones, with approximately 90% occurring only once. The starting material was CD4+ or CD8+ T cells sorted from blood, obtained in a trial of the OX40 agonist ivuxolimab. The receptors here all came from an adult with an advanced solid tumor such as melanoma, head and neck, liver or kidney cancer.

V usage is TRBV30 and J usage is TRBJ2-7, with D possibly matching TRBD2 (6 bases). The V gene lost 4 bases and the J gene lost 7 bases, with 17 bases spanning the gap. This CDR3 comprises 13 residues. Germline lookup yields CDR1 GTSNPN and CDR2 SVGIG (reference sequence). CDR3 amino acids: CAWNIVGAGEQYF. In nucleotides, the CDR3 is TGTGCCTGGAATATAGTAGGGGCGGGGGAGCAGTACTTC. Full variable domain (missing parts from reference TRBV30 and TRBJ2-7): SQTIHQWPATLVQPVGSPLSLECTVEGTSNPNLYWYRQAAGRGLQLLFYSVGIGQISSEVPQNLSASRPQDRQFILSSKKLLLSDSGFYLCAWNIVGAGEQYFGPGTRLTVT.

The CDR3 DNA reads TGTGCCAGCAGCTTAGTGGGGCGTGGGGGCTATGGCTACACCTTC. The encoded protein is CASSLVGRGGYGYTF. The J gene is TRBJ1-2, the V gene TRBV7-9, with TRBD1 as a possible D gene (5 bases). Trimming took 1 base from V and 4 from J, leaving 13 bases between them. The CDR3 has 15 residues. From germline, CDR1 is SEHNR and CDR2 FQNEAQ (reference sequence).

The J gene is TRBJ1-2, the V gene TRBV4-1, with D hard to call. Germline V gene data show CDR1 as MGHRA and CDR2 as YSYEKL. The length of the CDR3 is 17 residues. The V gene lost 0 bases and the J gene lost 4 bases, with 18 bases spanning the gap. The CDR3: CASSQDPFVRAFYGYTF. CDR3 sequence (DNA): TGCGCCAGCAGCCAAGATCCCTTCGTAAGGGCGTTCTATGGCTACACCTTC.

Concerning this clone: The limits of the CDR3 on the DNA are not certain, so only TCRdb's listed CDR3 is given. The J gene is TRBJ2-4, the V gene TRBV28; the DNA was not compared with TRBD2, the D call given in the table. Termini included, the CDR3 measures 14 amino acids. Germline values: CDR1 MDHEN, CDR2 SYDVKM. CDR3 sequence reads: CASSLVGRGSSSYF.

V gene TRBV19 combines with J gene TRBJ2-1, with D possibly matching TRBD2 (5 bases). Germline CDR1 and CDR2: LNHDA and SQIVND (reference sequence). The CDR3 totals 12 residues. V was cut by 10 bases and J by 1 base, with 8 bases left in between. The CDR3 loop reads CATKRSYNEQFF. The CDR3 nucleotides read TGTGCCACTAAGCGGTCCTACAATGAGCAGTTCTTC.

This clone turned up a few times. The V call is TRBV7-9, the J call TRBJ1-1; D might be TRBD1 (5 bases). CDR1 is SEHNR and CDR2 is FQNEAQ in the germline V gene (reference sequence). The CDR3 is made up of 14 amino acids. The V gene lost 5 bases and the J gene lost 0 bases, with 10 bases spanning the gap. CDR3 amino acids: CASSPGPLNTEAFF. The CDR3 DNA follows: TGTGCCAGCAGCCCGGGACCCTTGAACACTGAAGCTTTCTTT.

A few counts support this clone. The gene calls are TRBV28 and TRBJ1-2, with D maybe TRBD1 (5 bases). CDR1 is MDHEN, CDR2 SYDVKM, per germline. This CDR3 region has 15 residues. V gave up 3 bases and J gave up 7 bases, with 18 bases separating them. The CDR3 DNA sequence: TGTGCCAGCAGTTTCGGAACAGGAAGCGTCAGTGGCTACACCTTC. This translates into CASSFGTGSVSGYTF.

The genes are TRBV7-2 and TRBJ2-7; 16 nucleotides agree with TRBD2. The CDR3 consists of 17 residues. With 5 bases clipped from V and 2 bases from J, the junction kept 6 bases outside the gene matches. CDR1 and CDR2 from the germline V gene are SGHTA and FQGNSA. The CDR3 reads CASSRGTSGRAPYEQYF. CDR3 bases: TGTGCCAGCAGCCGAGGGACTAGCGGGAGGGCCCCCTACGAGCAGTACTTC. Full variable domain (outside the CDR3, taken from reference TRBV7-2 and TRBJ2-7): GAGVSQSPSNKVTEKGKDVELRCDPISGHTALYWYRQSLGQGLEFLIYFQGNSAPDKSGLPSDRFSAERTGGSVSTLTIQRTQQEDSAVYLCASSRGTSGRAPYEQYFGPGTRLTVT.

This clone came up a few times. The chain combines TRBV5-4 with TRBJ1-2; weak D call: TRBD1 (5 bases). This CDR3 region has 13 residues. V lost 5 bases, J lost 4 bases, and 12 bases lay in between. In germline, CDR1 is SGHNT, CDR2 YYREEE (reference sequence). This CDR3 reads CASRFAGAYGYTF. Here the CDR3 DNA reads TGTGCCAGCAGGTTCGCCGGGGCCTATGGCTACACCTTC.

This chain links TRBV19 with TRBJ2-1; TRBD2 matches at 11 bases. Unmatched junction bases numbered 11, after V lost 5 bases and J lost 8 bases. The CDR3 loop spans 16 amino acids. Germline V gives CDR1 LNHDA, CDR2 SQIVND (reference sequence). The CDR3, as DNA: TGTGCCAGTAGTTGGAACCGACTAGCGGGGAGGGATGAGCAGTTCTTC. Its protein product is CASSWNRLAGRDEQFF.

This clone has just one count. The chain recombines TRBV10-3 with TRBJ2-3, with 7 bases matching TRBD2. Per germline, CDR1 ENHRY and CDR2 SYGVKD. Unmatched junction bases numbered 12, after V lost 7 bases and J lost 2 bases. The CDR3 has 16 residues. CDR3 in amino acids: CAITSGPGGTTDTQYF. The CDR3 nucleotides read TGTGCCATCACTAGCGGTCCTGGAGGTACCACAGATACGCAGTATTTT.

The J gene is TRBJ2-3, the V gene TRBV19; TRBD2 agrees at 14 bases. Germline CDR1 LNHDA, CDR2 SQIVND (reference sequence). This CDR3 is 17 amino acids long. V shed 5 bases and J 2 bases; nucleotides not matched to a gene: 6. The CDR3 region has the DNA TGTGCCAGTAGTGAAATGACTAGCGGGAGGGCCACAGATACGCAGTATTTT. Amino acids: CASSEMTSGRATDTQYF. The full variable domain, completed using reference TRBV19 and TRBJ2-3, is DGGITQSPKYLFRKEGQNVTLSCEQNLNHDAMYWYRQDPGQGLRLIYYSQIVNDFQKGDIAEGYSVSREKKESFPLTVTSAQKNPTAFYLCASSEMTSGRATDTQYFGPGTRLTVL.

Worth noting for this clone: Additional DNA sequences in this sample encode the identical CDR3. This chain links TRBV7-8 with TRBJ2-6; D is unresolved. The V end lost 1 base, the J end lost 1 base, and 5 bases lay between the germline ends. Germline-derived CDR1 and CDR2 are SGHVS and FQNEAQ. The CDR3 length is 15 residues. In DNA, the CDR3 is TGTGCCAGCAGCTTAGGGTATTCTGGGGCCAACGTCCTGACTTTC. This encodes CASSLGYSGANVLTF.

The chain has TRBV12-5 and TRBJ1-1, with a tentative D call TRBD1 (5 bases). Looked up from germline, CDR1 is LGHNT and CDR2 is FRNRAP. The length of the CDR3 is 12 residues. V lost 6 bases and J 11 bases, leaving 16 bases between the germline ends. The CDR3 DNA is TGTGCTAGTGGGTGGGACCTAAGTGCGGCTTTCTTT. Translating it yields CASGWDLSAAFF.

V is TRBV18 and J is TRBJ2-7; tentatively, D is TRBD1 or TRBD2 (5 bases each). Per the germline V gene, CDR1 is KGHSH and CDR2 is LQKENI. CDR3 length: 14 amino acids. Trimming took off 6 bases at V and 3 bases at J, with 15 bases between the two ends. CDR3 region: CASSDRDGHYEQYF. The CDR3 DNA reads as TGTGCCAGCTCGGACCGGGACGGGCACTACGAGCAGTACTTC.

This clone was counted only a few times. CDR3 nucleotide sequence: TGTGCCAGCAGCTTGACTAGCGGGGAGTGGGATACGCAGTATTTT. It translates to CASSLTSGEWDTQYF. This rearrangement joins TRBV11-3 to TRBJ2-3; 11 bases match TRBD2. This CDR3 is 15 amino acids long. The trim removed 3 bases at V and 6 bases at J, leaving 5 bases unmatched. The germline V gene has CDR1 SGHNT and CDR2 YENEEA.

CDR3 nucleotide sequence: TGCGCCAGCAGCTCCCTGGTATCTACGAGTAGGGAGCAGTACTTC. This encodes CASSSLVSTSREQYF. The chain recombines TRBV5-1 with TRBJ2-7; D unresolved. V was pared by 3 bases and J by 7 bases, with 20 bases between. The germline gives CDR1 SGHRS, CDR2 YFSETQ. This CDR3 contains 15 residues.

This sequence joins TRBV4-3 and TRBJ1-2; D is ambiguous. The V end lost 0 bases, the J end lost 8 bases, and 13 bases lay between the germline ends. The CDR3 contains 14 residues. In germline, CDR1 is LGHNA, CDR2 YSLEER. CDR3 amino acids: CASSQEGFHGGYTF. The CDR3 DNA follows: TGCGCCAGCAGCCAAGAGGGGTTCCACGGCGGCTACACCTTC.

The chain links TRBV7-2 to TRBJ1-1, with D tentatively TRBD1 (5 bases). The V end was cut by 7 bases, the J end by 3 bases, with 15 bases between. The germline CDR1 and CDR2 sequences are SGHTA and FQGNSA. The CDR3 is made up of 14 amino acids. The CDR3 loop reads CASTTGGGDTEAFF. For the CDR3, the DNA is TGTGCCAGCACCACCGGGGGAGGGGACACTGAAGCTTTCTTT.

The genes are TRBV30 and TRBJ2-1; the D gene is possibly TRBD1 (6 bases). Trimming took off 4 bases at V and 4 bases at J, with 14 bases between the two ends. The CDR3 consists of 14 residues. The germline V gene has CDR1 GTSNPN and CDR2 SVGIG (reference sequence). CDR3 protein: CAWKSRDKYNEQFF. For the CDR3, the DNA is TGTGCCTGGAAGAGCCGGGACAAATACAATGAGCAGTTCTTC.

The rearrangement joins TRBV6-5 to TRBJ1-5; D perhaps matches TRBD1 (5 bases). Trimming left V 6 bases short and J 4 bases short, with 10 bases between. Germline-derived CDR1 and CDR2 are MNHEY and SVGAGI. CDR3 length: 13 residues. The CDR3: CASSLQVNQPQHF. CDR3 DNA: TGTGCCAGCAGCCTACAGGTTAATCAGCCCCAGCATTTT.

This clone was seen a handful of times. The chain joins TRBV29-1 to TRBJ2-3; 16 bases fit TRBD2. After removal of 7 bases from V and 3 bases from J, the junction contained 13 bases not matched to a gene. This CDR3 is 18 amino acids long. Per the germline V gene, CDR1 is SQVTM and CDR2 is ANQGSEA. The CDR3 spells CSGLGTSGRARMTDTQYF. The CDR3 nucleotides read TGCAGCGGCCTTGGGACTAGCGGGAGGGCCAGGATGACAGATACGCAGTATTTT.